Sequencing of this T cell receptor (beta chain) was carried out in a study of blood T cell repertoires in COVID-19. On the study more broadly: Acute and convalescent COVID-19 samples came from the United States, Italy and Spain. T cells, B-cell-depleted T cells, or PBMCs provided the cDNA or gDNA that served as material.

The table came from immunoSEQ multiplex PCR; TCRdb's copy has only in-frame clones and leaves some out. Of some 200,000 clones in the sample, approximately 87% are singletons; the top ten hold 0.6% to 1%. Germline values: CDR1 SGHDT, CDR2 YYEEEE. This CDR3 has 17 residues. Trimming at V came to 0 bases and at J to 2 bases, leaving 9 bases not matched to a gene. The sample consisted of peripheral blood. The source of this sequence is an older woman with acute or convalescent COVID-19. The rearrangement links TRBV5-6 to TRBJ2-3; 7 bases match TRBD2. CDR3 DNA: TGTGCCAGCAGCTTGGAAATGTCGGGAGGTATCACAGATACGCAGTATTTT. Protein sequence: CASSLEMSGGITDTQYF.